Listed here are 5 T cell receptor beta chains from one sample, sequenced in a study of CD8 T cells in Susac syndrome. RNA amounts of roughly 0.45 to 1 ug underwent reverse transcription with random hexamers. TCRdb ran MiXCR on the immunoSEQ multiplex PCR reads and lists one entry per CDR3 protein. The sample has nearly 200,000 distinct CDR3 sequences; about 95% are singletons. Material: CD4+ T cells from PBMCs. The source of these receptors is a human donor with multiple sclerosis.

The V and J genes are TRBV20-1 and TRBJ1-2, with a possible D match to TRBD1 (6 bases). Looked up from germline, CDR1 is DFQATT and CDR2 is SNEGSKA (reference sequence). Trimming stripped 6 bases from V and 14 bases from J, with 10 bases between. The CDR3 is made up of 8 amino acids. CDR3 protein: CSAGARTF. Written as DNA, the CDR3 is TGCAGTGCGGGGGCACGAACCTTC.

The chain carries TRBV5-4 and TRBJ2-2; D is tentatively TRBD1 or TRBD2 (6 bases each). The germline gives CDR1 SGHNT, CDR2 YYREEE (reference sequence). With 3 bases removed from V and 5 bases from J, the gap between germline ends came to 11 bases. This CDR3 has 14 residues. Here the CDR3 DNA reads TGTGCCAGCAGCTGGGGGGCCGGAACCGGGGAGCTGTTTTTT. It specifies CASSWGAGTGELFF.

The J gene is TRBJ2-1, the V gene TRBV29-1, with a weak D call TRBD2 (6 bases). The V gene's germline CDR1 is SQVTM and CDR2 ANQGSEA. Deletions cut 1 base from V and 2 bases from J, with 9 bases between. The CDR3 is made up of 14 amino acids. This CDR3 is CSVEAGDPYNEQFF. The CDR3 coding sequence is TGCAGCGTTGAAGCGGGAGACCCCTACAATGAGCAGTTCTTC.

The chain is built from TRBV20-1 and TRBJ2-5; no definite D call. CDR1 is DFQATT, CDR2 SNEGSKA, per germline (reference sequence). Trimming took 1 base from V and 5 from J, leaving 8 bases between them. The CDR3 is 12 amino acids. The CDR3 region is CSARASPETQYF. The DNA for the CDR3 is TGCAGTGCTAGAGCCTCCCCCGAGACCCAGTACTTC.

This chain uses TRBV20-1 with TRBJ2-5; D is unclear. The CDR3 has 11 amino acids. The ends were cut back, 2 bases at V and 7 bases at J, with 8 bases in the middle. Germline assignment: CDR1 DFQATT and CDR2 SNEGSKA (reference sequence). The DNA for the CDR3 is TGCAGTGCTAGACCCAGCTGGACCCAGTACTTC. The encoded protein is CSARPSWTQYF.